The 27 T cell receptor beta chains below were found in one sample sequenced in a study of cytomegalovirus exposure and HLA in healthy donors. PCR involved 60 Vbeta and 13 Jbeta primers. TCRdb keeps only in-frame clones here, not all; method: immunoSEQ multiplex PCR. The repertoire consists of 150,000 to 200,000 clones, with about 80% occurring once and the leading ten covering around 2.1%. Sample: PBMCs. These receptors were obtained from a woman aged 18-30 years in good health and CMV-seropositive.

This chain uses TRBV19 with TRBJ1-2; no clear D gene. Per the germline V gene, CDR1 is LNHDA and CDR2 is SQIVND (reference sequence). Deletions cut 2 bases from V and 8 bases from J, with 9 bases between. CDR3 length: 12 residues. CDR3 residues: CASSISGEGYTF. The CDR3 DNA reads TGTGCCAGTAGTATATCGGGTGAAGGCTACACCTTC.

This chain connects TRBV5-1 to TRBJ2-7; 7 nucleotides align to TRBD2. The CDR3 consists of 14 residues. J was trimmed by 2 bases and V by 5 bases; bases with no gene match: 7. Germline CDR1 reads SGHRS; CDR2 reads YFSETQ. DNA of the CDR3: TGCGCCAGCAGTTTCTCGGGGGGACCCTACGAGCAGTACTTC. Translating gives CASSFSGGPYEQYF.

The chain has TRBV4-2 and TRBJ2-6; no clear D gene. CDR1 and CDR2 (germline): LGHNA, YNFKEQ. Trimming removed 0 bases from V and 0 bases from J, with 6 bases in between. This CDR3 comprises 16 residues. The CDR3 is CASSQDAHSGANVLTF. The DNA of the CDR3 is TGTGCCAGCAGCCAAGACGCGCACTCTGGGGCCAACGTCCTGACTTTC.

This clone appeared once. This sequence joins TRBV5-4 and TRBJ1-4; D gene unclear. Trimming cost V 0 bases and J 8 bases, with 11 bases left between them. The CDR3 consists of 14 residues. The V gene's germline CDR1 is SGHNT and CDR2 YYREEE (reference sequence). The CDR3 sequence: CASSLGGRREKLFF. In nucleotides, the CDR3 is TGTGCCAGCAGCTTGGGAGGTCGTCGGGAAAAACTGTTTTTT.

About this clone itself: Other DNA sequences in the same sample also yield this CDR3. The gene calls are TRBV5-6 and TRBJ1-2; D ambiguous. The CDR3 loop spans 13 amino acids. V was clipped by 4 bases and J by 4 bases, with 11 bases between them. Germline-derived CDR1 and CDR2 are SGHDT and YYEEEE. CDR3 amino acids: CASSLRGFYGYTF. CDR3 DNA sequence: TGTGCCAGCAGCCTCCGCGGGTTCTATGGCTACACCTTC.

There are a few counts of this clone. The chain couples TRBV30 to TRBJ1-6; 7 nucleotides line up with TRBD1. The V gene end was trimmed by 0 bases and the J gene end by 4 bases; junction bases not matched to a gene: 3. Germline V CDR1 and CDR2: GTSNPN, SVGIG (reference sequence). The CDR3 totals 15 residues. The CDR3, as DNA: TGTGCCTGGAGTGTAAGGGGGCCTTATAATTCACCCCTCCACTTT. Its protein is CAWSVRGPYNSPLHF.

This chain joins TRBV14 and TRBJ1-2, with a possible D match to TRBD1 (5 bases). The V gene lost 4 bases and the J gene lost 10 bases, with 13 bases spanning the gap. CDR1 and CDR2 from the germline V gene are SGHDN and FVKESK. The CDR3 consists of 12 residues. In DNA form, the CDR3 reads TGTGCCAGCAGCCGCCTAGGACATGCCTACACCTTC. Translated, it gives CASSRLGHAYTF.

This clone was observed a handful of times. The gene calls are TRBV19 and TRBJ1-6; tentative D call: TRBD1 (6 bases). This CDR3 has 14 residues. Trimming stripped 4 bases from V and 9 bases from J, with 13 bases between. Looked up from germline, CDR1 is LNHDA and CDR2 is SQIVND (reference sequence). This CDR3 reads CASSRAGVGSPLHF. In DNA form, the CDR3 reads TGTGCCAGTAGTAGGGCAGGGGTCGGTTCACCCCTCCACTTT.

V is TRBV10-2 and J is TRBJ1-6; unclear D gene. This CDR3 spans 16 amino acids. V lost 3 bases to trimming and J lost 0 bases, with 9 bases between them. Germline V gene sequence: CDR1 WSHSY, CDR2 SAAADI. CDR3 in amino acids: CASSDRPSSYNSPLHF. CDR3 coding DNA: TGCGCCAGCAGTGACAGGCCGAGCTCCTATAATTCACCCCTCCACTTT.

V gene TRBV6-1 combines with J gene TRBJ2-3, with 8 bases fitting TRBD1. This CDR3 spans 15 amino acids. Germline CDR1 is MNHNS and CDR2 is SASEGT. Trimming at V came to 6 bases and at J to 4 bases, leaving 9 bases not matched to a gene. In nucleotides, the CDR3 is TGTGCCAGCAGAAGTGAAACAGGGGGGTCAGATACGCAGTATTTT. It encodes CASRSETGGSDTQYF.

The chain has TRBV15 and TRBJ2-5, with D maybe TRBD2 (5 bases). CDR1 and CDR2 (germline): LNHNV, YYDKDF (reference sequence). Trimming took off 2 bases at V and 0 bases at J, with 19 bases between the two ends. The CDR3 contains 18 residues. The CDR3 DNA reads TGTGCCACCAGCAGACATCCCCCGGGGTCGGGCTACCAAGAGACCCAGTACTTC. Translating it yields CATSRHPPGSGYQETQYF.

J is TRBJ1-1 and V is TRBV2; D is undetermined. From germline, CDR1 is SNHLY and CDR2 FYNNEI. Trimming stripped 4 bases from V and 1 base from J, with 7 bases between. This CDR3 spans 13 amino acids. The CDR3 DNA is TGTGCCAGCAGTGTTCTCCCGAACACTGAAGCTTTCTTT. Amino acids: CASSVLPNTEAFF.

DNA of the CDR3: TGTGCCAGCAGTGAATCTTATTACTCACTTCTCTACGAGCAGTACTTC. Its translation is CASSESYYSLLYEQYF. This sequence joins TRBV6-1 and TRBJ2-7, with D unresolved. The CDR3 spans 16 residues. Germline CDR1 and CDR2: MNHNS and SASEGT. V dropped 2 bases and J dropped 3 bases, with 17 bases sitting between them.

The chain joins TRBV6-4 to TRBJ2-2; D ambiguous. Per germline, CDR1 MRHNA and CDR2 SNTAGT. V lost 0 bases and J 7 bases, leaving 9 bases between the germline ends. The CDR3 totals 14 residues. CDR3 loop: CASSDSPLDGELFF. CDR3 DNA sequence: TGTGCCAGCAGTGACTCCCCCCTAGACGGGGAGCTGTTTTTT.

DNA of the CDR3: TGTGCCTGGAGTGGACAGGGTAATTCACCCCTCCACTTT. Amino acids: CAWSGQGNSPLHF. This sequence joins TRBV30 and TRBJ1-6; 7 positions match TRBD1. Germline CDR1 reads GTSNPN; CDR2 reads SVGIG (reference sequence). The CDR3 extends over 13 amino acids. V lost 1 base, J lost 6 bases, and 0 bases stayed unmatched.

The chain is built from TRBV6-6 and TRBJ2-1; the D gene is possibly TRBD1 (5 bases). The CDR3 extends over 16 amino acids. With 6 bases removed from V and 2 bases from J, the gap between germline ends came to 17 bases. Germline assignment: CDR1 MNHNY and CDR2 SVGAGI (reference sequence). The CDR3 region is CASRPLDSPPYNEQFF. The CDR3 nucleotides are TGTGCCAGCAGACCCCTAGACAGTCCCCCCTACAATGAGCAGTTCTTC.

CDR3 in amino acids: CASSSNRDEQFF. Written as DNA, the CDR3 is TGTGCCAGCAGCTCCAACAGAGATGAGCAGTTCTTC. The rearrangement uses TRBV7-7 and TRBJ2-1; D not resolved. CDR3 size: 12 residues. CDR1 and CDR2 (germline): SSHAT, FNYEAQ (reference sequence). The V gene lost 4 bases and the J gene lost 8 bases, with 9 bases spanning the gap.

The CDR3 here is CASSLVGRSTDTQYF. Written as DNA, the CDR3 is TGTGCCAGCAGCTTAGTAGGGAGAAGCACAGATACGCAGTATTTT. J is TRBJ2-3 and V is TRBV7-6; D is possibly TRBD2 (5 bases). Looked up from germline, CDR1 is SGHVS and CDR2 is FNYEAQ. This CDR3 has 15 residues. V shed 1 base and J shed 0 bases, with 8 bases lying between them.

The chain recombines TRBV5-5 with TRBJ2-1, with 9 positions matching TRBD1. Germline loops: CDR1 SGHKS, CDR2 YYEKEE (reference sequence). The trim removed 4 bases at V and 5 bases at J, leaving 1 base unmatched. There are 13 residues in the CDR3. The CDR3 is CASSGDRDNEQFF. The CDR3, as DNA: TGTGCCAGCAGCGGGGACAGGGACAATGAGCAGTTCTTC.

V is TRBV2 and J is TRBJ2-7; 9 bases line up with TRBD1. Germline CDR1 and CDR2: SNHLY and FYNNEI. This CDR3 spans 15 amino acids. V dropped 6 bases and J dropped 0; count of bases not matched to a gene: 6. CDR3 loop: CASSTGGFSSYEQYF. In DNA form, the CDR3 reads TGTGCCAGCAGCACAGGGGGCTTCAGCTCCTACGAGCAGTACTTC.

The J gene is TRBJ1-2, the V gene TRBV6-5, with TRBD1 matching over 9 bases. The CDR3 extends over 15 amino acids. Germline CDR1 and CDR2: MNHEY and SVGAGI. Trimming at V came to 3 bases and at J to 0 bases, leaving 2 bases not matched to a gene. As DNA, the CDR3 is TGTGCCAGCAGTTATGGGGACAGGGCTAACTATGGCTACACCTTC. It codes for CASSYGDRANYGYTF.

This chain connects TRBV7-4 to TRBJ1-2; 10 bases are a match to TRBD1. The V segment lost 4 bases and the J segment 3 bases; nucleotides outside the gene matches: 8. The germline V gene has CDR1 SGHVT and CDR2 SQSDAQ. The CDR3 runs to 16 residues. For the CDR3, the DNA is TGTGCCAGCAGCTCGAAGGGACAGGGGCTTTACTATGGCTACACCTTC. This gives the protein CASSSKGQGLYYGYTF.

This clone was observed a single time. The chain uses TRBV6-4 and TRBJ1-6, with unresolved D. Between the trimmed V and J ends, which lost 6 bases and 6 bases, there was a span of 9 bases. Per germline, CDR1 MRHNA and CDR2 SNTAGT. The CDR3 contains 13 residues. The CDR3 spells CASRGGINSPLHF. The CDR3 nucleotides read TGTGCCAGCAGGGGAGGTATTAATTCACCCCTCCACTTT.

The chain has TRBV19 and TRBJ1-5, with TRBD1 matching 7 bases. This CDR3 is 14 amino acids long. The V gene end was trimmed by 4 bases and the J gene end by 4 bases; junction bases not matched to a gene: 4. CDR1 and CDR2 (germline): LNHDA, SQIVND (reference sequence). The CDR3 DNA follows: TGTGCCAGTAGTACCGACAGGGCTAATCAGCCCCAGCATTTT. Amino acids: CASSTDRANQPQHF.

This clone showed up just once. The V gene is TRBV5-6, the J gene TRBJ2-1, with D possibly matching TRBD2 (6 bases). The CDR3 has 13 residues. Germline V CDR1 and CDR2: SGHDT, YYEEEE. The germline V and J ends were trimmed by 2 bases and 9 bases, with 12 bases remaining between them. The CDR3 DNA follows: TGTGCCAGCAGCTTAGGAGGGCTGGGTGAGCAGTTCTTC. It specifies CASSLGGLGEQFF.

This chain links TRBV4-1 with TRBJ2-5; D possibly corresponds to TRBD2 (7 bases). Germline values: CDR1 MGHRA, CDR2 YSYEKL. Trimming cost V 5 bases and J 5 bases, with 18 bases left between them. The CDR3 sequence is 15 residues long. The CDR3 protein is CASSNPGGPGETQYF. The CDR3 DNA reads TGCGCCAGCAGCAACCCGGGGGGCCCTGGGGAGACCCAGTACTTC.

This rearrangement joins TRBV28 to TRBJ1-5, with D maybe TRBD1 (5 bases). The CDR3 has 15 amino acids. Germline CDR1 reads MDHEN; CDR2 reads SYDVKM. V was shortened by 5 bases and J by 5 bases, with 16 bases between the two germline ends. The CDR3 spells CASSPAGRHDQPQHF. For the CDR3, the DNA is TGTGCCAGCAGTCCGGCAGGGCGCCACGATCAGCCCCAGCATTTT.